This section outlines one TCR beta chain sequence together with its context. This CDR3 is 14 amino acids long. The germline CDR1 and CDR2 sequences are SEHNR and FQNEAQ (reference sequence). The junction had 1 base not matched to a gene; V was cut back by 5 bases and J by 3 bases. The sample belongs to a study of blood T cell repertoires in COVID-19. The overall study: Specimens from acute and convalescent COVID-19 originated in the United States, Italy and Spain. T cells, B-cell-depleted T cells, or PBMCs supplied cDNA or gDNA.

Original analysis: Estimation of nucleated cell counts was performed using reference gene primer amplification. TCRdb's table, derived via immunoSEQ multiplex PCR, lists solely in-frame clones and lacks some. V, J and clone size are taken as reported in that table, and D and trimming were inferred from the DNA itself. The sample yields 310,000 or so clones, about 87% seen once. The sample comprised peripheral blood. The clonotype originates from a man between 65 and 85 years old with acute or convalescent COVID-19. The V gene is TRBV7-9, the J gene TRBJ2-2; 9 bases map to TRBD1. The CDR3 sequence: CASSRDRDTGELFF. The CDR3 coding sequence is TGTGCCAGCAGCCGGGACAGGGACACCGGGGAGCTGTTTTTT.